A single sample gave rise to the 31 T cell receptor beta chains below, sequenced in a study of CD8 T cells in Susac syndrome. Random hexamers served to reverse transcribe roughly 0.5 to 1 ug RNA. TCRdb called the immunoSEQ multiplex PCR reads again in MiXCR, with one record for every CDR3 protein. This table holds about 22,000 distinct CDR3 sequences, roughly 93% found once. The sequencing input was CD8+ T cells from PBMCs. These receptor sequences come from a human donor in good health.

The chain couples TRBV5-6 to TRBJ2-3, with D possibly TRBD2 on 7 matching bases. Trimming left V 0 bases short and J 0 bases short, with 11 bases between. The CDR3 spans 16 residues. Germline-derived CDR1 and CDR2 are SGHDT and YYEEEE. CDR3 in DNA: TGTGCCAGCAGCTTGGGAGGGGGGGGGAGCACAGATACGCAGTATTTT. Amino acid sequence: CASSLGGGGSTDTQYF.

The V gene is TRBV23-1, the J gene TRBJ1-5; 7 bases match TRBD1. TRBV23-1 is noted as an ORF with a role that remains uncertain. The CDR3 contains 18 residues. The V segment lost 2 bases and the J segment 4 bases; nucleotides outside the gene matches: 14. For the CDR3, the DNA is TGCGCCAGCAGTCAAAATGGTCCTGGGGACAGACCTAATCAGCCCCAGCATTTT. As protein: CASSQNGPGDRPNQPQHF.

This rearrangement joins TRBV6-2 or TRBV6-3 to TRBJ1-5; D is unclear. The length of the CDR3 is 16 residues. V was pared by 0 bases and J by 1 base, with 10 bases between. Germline CDR1 and CDR2: MNHEY and SVGEGT. CDR3: CASSYSGSGSNQPQHF. The CDR3, as DNA: TGTGCCAGCAGTTACTCCGGGTCTGGGAGCAATCAGCCCCAGCATTTT.

This clonotype was counted once. The gene calls are TRBV19 and TRBJ1-1, with 8 bases fitting TRBD1. Germline-derived CDR1 and CDR2 are LNHDA and SQIVND (reference sequence). This CDR3 has 15 amino acids. J was trimmed by 5 bases and V by 7 bases; bases with no gene match: 12. DNA for the CDR3: TGTGCCAGTAATACACCCGACAGGGGCGGAACTGAAGCTTTCTTT. This codes for CASNTPDRGGTEAFF.

CDR3 nucleotide sequence: TGTGCCAGCAGCCTTAGAACGGAAGAAGTAGTCACCTACAATGAGCAGTTCTTC. This encodes CASSLRTEEVVTYNEQFF. The rearrangement joins TRBV11-2 to TRBJ2-1, with D uncertain. This CDR3 region has 18 residues. The germline V gene encodes CDR1 SGHAT and CDR2 FQNNGV. V was trimmed by 5 bases and J by 2 bases, leaving 22 bases between them. The full variable domain, in which reference TRBV11-2 and TRBJ2-1 provide the parts outside the CDR3, is EAGVAQSPRYKIIEKRQSVAFWCNPISGHATLYWYQQILGQGPKLLIQFQNNGVVDDSQLPKDRFSAERLKGVDSTLKIQPAKLEDSAVYLCASSLRTEEVVTYNEQFFGPGTRLTVL.

The chain employs TRBV20-1 and TRBJ1-2; D not resolved. This CDR3 is 13 amino acids long. Trimming removed 6 bases at V and 4 bases at J, with 15 bases between. CDR1 DFQATT and CDR2 SNEGSKA come from the germline V gene (reference sequence). CDR3 nucleotide sequence: TGCAGTGCCCATAGTCCCCCTTTCTATGGCTACACCTTC. Translating gives CSAHSPPFYGYTF.

V gene TRBV14 combines with J gene TRBJ1-1, with D uncertain. The V end was cut by 0 bases, the J end by 2 bases, with 13 bases between. This CDR3 is built from 16 residues. Germline assignment: CDR1 SGHDN and CDR2 FVKESK. The CDR3 region is CASSQELRALNTEAFF. The CDR3 bases are TGTGCCAGCAGCCAAGAGTTGAGGGCGCTTAACACTGAAGCTTTCTTT.

J is TRBJ2-5 and V is TRBV6-5; TRBD1 matches at 7 bases. Germline CDR1 is MNHEY and CDR2 is SVGAGI. With V trimmed by 8 bases and J by 2 bases, 5 bases remained unmatched. The length of the CDR3 is 13 residues. The CDR3 loop is CASLGGYQETQYF. The CDR3 DNA sequence: TGTGCCAGCTTAGGGGGCTATCAAGAGACCCAGTACTTC.

The chain joins TRBV4-3 to TRBJ1-1; no definite D call. V lost 4 bases, J lost 3 bases, and 15 bases lay in between. The CDR3 has 15 residues. CDR1 is LGHNA and CDR2 is YSLEER in the germline V gene. This chain's CDR3 is CASSPRTFGDTEAFF. CDR3 nucleotide sequence: TGCGCCAGCAGCCCGAGGACTTTTGGGGACACTGAAGCTTTCTTT.

This chain links TRBV5-5 with TRBJ2-2; D gene ambiguous. This CDR3 is 15 amino acids long. Trimming stripped 0 bases from V and 2 bases from J, with 8 bases between. The germline V gene encodes CDR1 SGHKS and CDR2 YYEKEE (reference sequence). CDR3 region: CASSLGGFNTGELFF. CDR3 DNA sequence: TGTGCCAGCAGCTTGGGGGGATTCAACACCGGGGAGCTGTTTTTT.

The chain couples TRBV29-1 to TRBJ2-3; TRBD2 matches at 7 bases. Germline CDR1 and CDR2: SQVTM and ANQGSEA. The CDR3 is made up of 14 amino acids. Trimming removed 1 base from V and 5 bases from J; junction bases left unmatched: 6. The CDR3 DNA reads TGCAGCGTTGAAGTCAGTAAGCGGGGAGATACGCAGTATTTT. It yields the protein CSVEVSKRGDTQYF.

The chain uses TRBV4-1 and TRBJ2-5; D call uncertain. V lost 1 base and J lost 2, with 11 bases in between. Germline V gives CDR1 MGHRA, CDR2 YSYEKL. The CDR3 length is 15 residues. The CDR3 loop is CASSQAARTQETQYF. DNA of the CDR3: TGCGCCAGCAGCCAAGCGGCCCGGACGCAAGAGACCCAGTACTTC.

This chain uses TRBV19 with TRBJ2-7; 7 bases align to TRBD1. V dropped 7 bases and J dropped 4; count of bases not matched to a gene: 13. Looked up from germline, CDR1 is LNHDA and CDR2 is SQIVND (reference sequence). This CDR3 has 15 residues. CDR3 protein: CASNPGRGTLYEQYF. CDR3 DNA sequence: TGTGCCAGTAATCCCGGCAGGGGGACACTTTACGAGCAGTACTTC. Drawing the rest from reference TRBV19 and TRBJ2-7, the complete variable domain is DGGITQSPKYLFRKEGQNVTLSCEQNLNHDAMYWYRQDPGQGLRLIYYSQIVNDFQKGDIAEGYSVSREKKESFPLTVTSAQKNPTAFYLCASNPGRGTLYEQYFGPGTRLTVT.

This sequence joins TRBV13 and TRBJ1-1; D uncertain. The germline gives CDR1 PRHDT, CDR2 FYEKMQ (reference sequence). CDR3 size: 13 residues. Trimming removed 5 bases at V and 7 bases at J, with 14 bases between. CDR3 sequence (DNA): TGTGCCAGCAGCCCTGGGCTTCGCCTTGAAGCTTTCTTT. Its translation: CASSPGLRLEAFF.

V and J are TRBV27 and TRBJ2-7; D is possibly TRBD2 (7 bases). The CDR3 sequence is 14 residues long. V was shortened by 2 bases and J by 5 bases, with 13 bases between the two germline ends. Germline CDR1 reads MNHEY; CDR2 reads SMNVEV (reference sequence). This CDR3 reads CASSLAGARNEQYF. The CDR3 DNA sequence: TGTGCCAGCAGTTTAGCGGGGGCGAGGAACGAGCAGTACTTC.

V gene TRBV7-2 combines with J gene TRBJ2-3, with D possibly TRBD2 on 5 matching bases. Germline CDR1 is SGHTA and CDR2 is FQGNSA. The CDR3 contains 19 residues. V lost 1 base to trimming and J lost 2 bases, with 22 bases between them. The CDR3 DNA reads as TGTGCCAGCAGCTTAGGGGCGGCGTTGGGATGGACTCTCACAGATACGCAGTATTTT. Amino acid sequence: CASSLGAALGWTLTDTQYF.

This clonotype was observed once. The chain couples TRBV19 to TRBJ1-6; D is unclear. Germline V gene lookup returns CDR1 LNHDA and CDR2 SQIVND (reference sequence). V was trimmed by 7 bases and J by 7 bases, leaving 14 bases between them. This CDR3 has 14 residues. The CDR3 spells CASNDVVENSPLHF. CDR3 DNA: TGTGCCAGTAATGACGTGGTGGAAAATTCACCCCTCCACTTT.

The genes are TRBV3-1 and TRBJ2-7, with D hard to call. CDR1 and CDR2 from the germline V gene are LGHDT and YNNKEL (reference sequence). CDR3 length equals 14 residues. V was cut by 0 bases and J by 2 bases, with 8 bases left in between. The CDR3 coding sequence is TGTGCCAGCAGCCAAGATTCTGGGGCCTACGAGCAGTACTTC. It is translated as CASSQDSGAYEQYF.

This clonotype was detected once. The CDR3 bases are TGTGCCAGCAGCCCCGGGGGGGCCCGGGAGACCCAGTACTTC. It codes for CASSPGGARETQYF. The chain combines TRBV5-6 with TRBJ2-5, with 8 bases identical to TRBD2. In germline, CDR1 is SGHDT, CDR2 YYEEEE. J lost 5 bases, V lost 4 bases, and 7 bases had no gene match. This CDR3 region has 14 residues.

The gene calls are TRBV3-1 and TRBJ1-4, with 7 bases aligning to TRBD1. The CDR3 covers 15 residues. Germline CDR1 is LGHDT and CDR2 is YNNKEL (reference sequence). V trimming: 0 bases; J trimming: 3 bases; junction bases outside the gene matches: 1. The CDR3 region has the DNA TGTGCCAGCAGCCAAGAAAGGGGGCCTAATGAAAAACTGTTTTTT. Encoded protein: CASSQERGPNEKLFF.

The gene calls are TRBV4-1 and TRBJ2-5; 13 bases are a match to TRBD2. Germline CDR1 and CDR2: MGHRA and YSYEKL. The CDR3 has 19 amino acids. V trimming: 0 bases; J trimming: 1 base; junction bases outside the gene matches: 8. The CDR3 bases are TGCGCCAGCAGCCAAGATGTGACTAGCGGGGGGACGATCCAAGAGACCCAGTACTTC. Residues: CASSQDVTSGGTIQETQYF.

The chain recombines TRBV29-1 with TRBJ2-7, with 11 bases fitting TRBD1. Germline assignment: CDR1 SQVTM and CDR2 ANQGSEA. Unmatched junction bases numbered 6, after V lost 4 bases and J lost 4 bases. The length of the CDR3 is 14 residues. This CDR3 reads CSVGRRDRGYEQYF. CDR3 nucleotide sequence: TGCAGCGTTGGGCGACGGGACAGGGGGTACGAGCAGTACTTC.

The chain employs TRBV11-2 and TRBJ2-3, with 7 positions matching TRBD1. CDR3 size: 16 residues. Germline CDR1 is SGHAT and CDR2 is FQNNGV. The V and J ends lost 3 bases and 0 bases, in that order; junction bases with no gene match: 6. For the CDR3, the DNA is TGTGCCAGCAGCTTGGGGAACAGGGGTAGCACAGATACGCAGTATTTT. Protein: CASSLGNRGSTDTQYF.

This chain joins TRBV27 and TRBJ1-2; tentatively, D is TRBD1 (6 bases). CDR3 size: 13 residues. The germline V gene encodes CDR1 MNHEY and CDR2 SMNVEV (reference sequence). V lost 4 bases, J lost 9 bases, and 15 bases lay in between. CDR3 nucleotide sequence: TGTGCCAGCAGTTGGGGGCCCCTGAGGAGCTACACCTTC. Translation gives CASSWGPLRSYTF.

The chain carries TRBV20-1 and TRBJ1-1, with 8 bases aligning to TRBD1. The germline gives CDR1 DFQATT, CDR2 SNEGSKA (reference sequence). The CDR3 is 14 amino acids. This CDR3 reads CSCDRGGSNTEAFF. The CDR3 DNA sequence: TGCAGCTGTGACAGGGGAGGGTCGAACACTGAAGCTTTCTTT.

The CDR3 loop is CASSRPGAQETQYF. The CDR3 DNA is TGTGCCAGCAGCCGGCCCGGGGCTCAAGAGACCCAGTACTTC. The gene calls are TRBV11-2 and TRBJ2-5; perhaps D is TRBD1 or TRBD2 (5 bases each). Germline CDR1 SGHAT, CDR2 FQNNGV. Trimming shortened V by 5 bases and J by 2 bases, and 12 bases separated the two germline ends. This CDR3 comprises 14 residues.

As DNA, the CDR3 is TGTGCCAGCAGCGGCAACATCTACGAGCAGTACTTC. Protein product: CASSGNIYEQYF. The chain joins TRBV7-9 to TRBJ2-7; the D is unclear. V lost 5 bases to trimming and J lost 3 bases, with 8 bases between them. This CDR3 has 12 residues. CDR1 SEHNR and CDR2 FQNEAQ come from the germline V gene (reference sequence).

This rearrangement joins TRBV9 to TRBJ2-1, with TRBD1 identical over 7 bases. The V segment lost 4 bases and the J segment 3 bases; nucleotides outside the gene matches: 4. Germline CDR1 reads SGDLS; CDR2 reads YYNGEE. This CDR3 has 14 amino acids. As DNA, the CDR3 is TGTGCCAGCAGCTCCGGGACAGTCTACAATGAGCAGTTCTTC. Its protein product is CASSSGTVYNEQFF.

The chain has TRBV5-6 and TRBJ2-1; maybe TRBD1 (5 bases). CDR1 and CDR2 from the germline V gene are SGHDT and YYEEEE. Trimming removed 0 bases at V and 14 bases at J, with 9 bases between. The CDR3 totals 11 residues. This chain's CDR3 is CASSLATREFF. The CDR3 nucleotides are TGTGCCAGCAGCTTGGCCACCAGGGAGTTCTTC.

V usage is TRBV27 and J usage is TRBJ1-2; D remains ambiguous. This CDR3 is built from 13 residues. Germline assignment: CDR1 MNHEY and CDR2 SMNVEV (reference sequence). Deletions cut 7 bases from V and 7 bases from J, with 16 bases between. The CDR3 sequence: CASTTALSGGYTF. In DNA, the CDR3 is TGTGCCAGCACAACGGCCCTCAGTGGTGGCTACACCTTC.

V is TRBV19 and J is TRBJ2-1; 12 bases fit TRBD1. Trimming removed 6 bases from V and 7 bases from J; junction bases left unmatched: 10. Germline V gene sequence: CDR1 LNHDA, CDR2 SQIVND (reference sequence). The CDR3 spans 16 residues. This CDR3 is CASRSPGQGAKNEQFF. In nucleotides, the CDR3 is TGTGCCAGTAGGTCACCGGGACAGGGGGCGAAAAATGAGCAGTTCTTC.